This T cell receptor (beta chain) emerged from a study of shared clonotypes between healthy human individuals. At the deep level, the assay was run. The table came from immunoSEQ multiplex PCR; TCRdb's copy has only in-frame clones and leaves some out. The repertoire holds around 2,000,000 clones, about 95% seen once, with approximately 0.13% in the top ten. All participating donors were Caucasian adults from Nashville, Tennessee. Germline V gene lookup returns CDR1 SEHNR and CDR2 FQNEAQ (reference sequence). V lost 3 bases and J 5 bases, leaving 14 bases between the germline ends. The CDR3 consists of 15 residues.

The gene calls are TRBV7-9 and TRBJ1-5; D may be TRBD1 (5 bases). The sequence derives from a young man in good health. Material for sequencing was naive CD4+ T cells sorted from blood. The subset here: CD45RA+ positively selected. CDR3: CASSLGRDRYQPQHF. The CDR3, as DNA: TGTGCCAGCAGCTTGGGCAGGGATAGGTATCAGCCCCAGCATTTT.